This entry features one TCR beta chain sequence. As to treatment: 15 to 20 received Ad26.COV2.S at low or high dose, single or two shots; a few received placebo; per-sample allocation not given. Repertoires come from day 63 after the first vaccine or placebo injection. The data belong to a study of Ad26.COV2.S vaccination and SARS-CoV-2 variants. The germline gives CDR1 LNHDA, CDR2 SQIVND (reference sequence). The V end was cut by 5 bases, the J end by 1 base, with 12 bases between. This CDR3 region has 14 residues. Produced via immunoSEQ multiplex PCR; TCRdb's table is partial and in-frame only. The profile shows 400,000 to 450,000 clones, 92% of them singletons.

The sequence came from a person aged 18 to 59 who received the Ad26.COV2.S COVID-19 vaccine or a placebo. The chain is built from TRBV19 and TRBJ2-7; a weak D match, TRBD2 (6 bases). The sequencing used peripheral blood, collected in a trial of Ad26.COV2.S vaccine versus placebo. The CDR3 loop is CASSWGLASYEQYF. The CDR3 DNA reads TGTGCCAGTAGTTGGGGACTTGCATCCTACGAGCAGTACTTC.